This passage covers 25 T cell receptor beta chains from one sample sequenced in a study of blood T cell repertoires in COVID-19. Method: immunoSEQ multiplex PCR; TCRdb's copy keeps in-frame clones and lacks some. This repertoire shows fewer than 250,000 clones, approximately 80% found once; its top ten account for 5% to 7%. The sequenced sample consisted of peripheral blood. All receptors come from a woman aged 55-70 years with active or convalescent COVID-19.

This rearrangement joins TRBV5-5 to TRBJ2-7, with TRBD2 matching 7 bases. CDR1 is SGHKS, CDR2 YYEKEE, per germline (reference sequence). V shed 0 bases, J shed 3 bases, and the junction held 9 bases outside the gene matches. The CDR3 loop spans 16 amino acids. CDR3: CASSLEGLADFYEQYF. As DNA, the CDR3 is TGTGCCAGCAGCTTGGAGGGGCTAGCGGACTTCTACGAGCAGTACTTC.

The rearrangement joins TRBV25-1 to TRBJ1-1, with D possibly matching TRBD1 (5 bases). V was shortened by 2 bases and J by 1 base, with 20 bases between the two germline ends. The V gene's germline CDR1 is MGHDK and CDR2 SYGVNS. The CDR3 sequence is 18 residues long. The CDR3 is CASSEGLPDTWGNTEAFF. The CDR3 DNA is TGTGCCAGCAGTGAAGGGCTCCCGGACACCTGGGGGAACACTGAAGCTTTCTTT.

V and J are TRBV5-6 and TRBJ2-2; 8 nucleotides match TRBD2. J lost 5 bases, V lost 2 bases, and 5 bases had no gene match. This CDR3 comprises 15 residues. Germline V CDR1 and CDR2: SGHDT, YYEEEE. The CDR3: CASSLGTRGTGELFF. CDR3 in DNA: TGTGCCAGCAGCTTAGGGACTAGGGGAACCGGGGAGCTGTTTTTT.

Worth noting for this clone: An end of the junction does not agree with germline; a read error may underlie this. The chain joins TRBV7-7 to TRBJ2-5; TRBD2 is a possible D gene (5 bases). Germline CDR1 and CDR2: SSHAT and FNYEAQ (reference sequence). The CDR3 loop spans 13 amino acids. The CDR3 is CASSLGGYETQYF. In nucleotides, the CDR3 is TGTGCTAGCAGCTTAGGCGGGTACGAGACCCAGTACTTC.

This clone occurred many times. The chain employs TRBV10-3 and TRBJ2-7; 11 bases map to TRBD2. Germline V gene data show CDR1 as ENHRY and CDR2 as SYGVKD. V was pared by 6 bases and J by 6 bases, with 7 bases of the junction left unmatched. There are 14 residues in the CDR3. The CDR3 protein is CAIRGVAGGREQYF. CDR3 nucleotide sequence: TGTGCCATCAGAGGAGTAGCGGGAGGGCGCGAGCAGTACTTC.

This chain connects TRBV9 to TRBJ2-7, with 10 bases matching TRBD2. Germline V gene sequence: CDR1 SGDLS, CDR2 YYNGEE. The CDR3 extends over 15 amino acids. Losses at the gene ends were 1 base for V and 3 bases for J; bases not matched to a gene: 4. CDR3 sequence (DNA): TGTGCCAGCAGCGTAATGGCTAGCGGGAGCTACGAGCAGTACTTC. It codes for CASSVMASGSYEQYF. Full variable domain (rest looked up from reference TRBV9 and TRBJ2-7): DSGVTQTPKHLITATGQRVTLRCSPRSGDLSVYWYQQSLDQGLQFLIQYYNGEERAKGNILERFSAQQFPDLHSELNLSSLELGDSALYFCASSVMASGSYEQYFGPGTRLTVT.

V usage is TRBV28 and J usage is TRBJ2-3; 7 bases are a match to TRBD2. V trimming: 2 bases; J trimming: 6 bases; junction bases outside the gene matches: 5. This CDR3 has 14 amino acids. Germline loops: CDR1 MDHEN, CDR2 SYDVKM. CDR3 amino acids: CASSLLAGVDTQYF. CDR3 nucleotide sequence: TGTGCCAGCAGTTTACTGGCGGGAGTGGATACGCAGTATTTT.

This chain connects TRBV18 to TRBJ2-2; 10 bases are a match to TRBD2. V shed 3 bases, J shed 1 base, and the junction held 8 bases outside the gene matches. This CDR3 comprises 18 residues. Germline V gives CDR1 KGHSH, CDR2 LQKENI. CDR3 loop: CASSPQLASGGNTGELFF. For the CDR3, the DNA is TGTGCCAGCTCACCCCAACTGGCTAGCGGGGGGAACACCGGGGAGCTGTTTTTT.

This clone occurred a few times. The chain is built from TRBV3-1 (or the pseudogene TRBV3-2) and TRBJ1-6; D is unclear. With 1 base removed from V and 14 bases from J, the gap between germline ends came to 6 bases. The germline gives CDR1 LGHDT, CDR2 YNNKEL (reference sequence). The CDR3 totals 11 residues. For the CDR3, the DNA is TGTGCCAGCAGCCAAGGCGCGGCCCTCCACTTT. Translating gives CASSQGAALHF.

The chain has TRBV7-9 and TRBJ1-1, with TRBD1 matching 9 bases. CDR3 length equals 16 residues. Germline V gene data show CDR1 as SEHNR and CDR2 as FQNEAQ (reference sequence). Trimming took 4 bases from V and 3 from J; bases not matched to a gene: 9. This chain's CDR3 is CASSSTGGTRDTEAFF. CDR3 in DNA: TGTGCCAGCAGCTCCACAGGGGGCACAAGGGACACTGAAGCTTTCTTT.

This clone was found a few times. The chain uses TRBV6-5 and TRBJ2-5; TRBD1 matches 9 bases. This CDR3 has 15 amino acids. V gave up 2 bases and J gave up 1 base; unmatched junction bases: 2. CDR1 MNHEY and CDR2 SVGAGI come from the germline V gene. The CDR3 nucleotides read TGTGCCAGCAGTTACGGGGGACAGGGCCAAGAGACCCAGTACTTC. This codes for CASSYGGQGQETQYF.

This chain connects TRBV5-1 to TRBJ2-3; tentative D call: TRBD2 (6 bases). V lost 6 bases and J lost 4, with 15 bases in between. The CDR3 totals 14 residues. CDR1 is SGHRS, CDR2 YFSETQ, per germline. This CDR3 reads CASTLGGIADTQYF. DNA for the CDR3: TGCGCCAGCACCCTGGGCGGGATCGCAGATACGCAGTATTTT.

The V call is TRBV6-1, the J call TRBJ2-4, with 7 bases aligning to TRBD2. V lost 2 bases to trimming and J lost 10 bases; unmatched junction nucleotides: 5. CDR1 is MNHNS, CDR2 SASEGT, per germline. This CDR3 is 13 amino acids long. In nucleotides, the CDR3 is TGTGCCAGCAGTGAAAGGGCCGGGGGGATTCAGTACTTC. Protein: CASSERAGGIQYF.

The chain has TRBV11-2 and TRBJ1-6; 9 positions match TRBD1. Trimming removed 1 base from V and 8 bases from J; junction bases left unmatched: 12. Germline values: CDR1 SGHAT, CDR2 FQNNGV. This CDR3 contains 18 residues. The DNA of the CDR3 is TGTGCCAGCAGCTTAGGCCGGACAGGGGCCGCATTCCATTCACCCCTCCACTTT. Translated, it gives CASSLGRTGAAFHSPLHF.

The rearrangement uses TRBV11-3 and TRBJ1-4; TRBD1 matches 7 bases. The germline CDR1 and CDR2 sequences are SGHNT and YENEEA. This CDR3 is built from 15 residues. Trimming took 5 bases from V and 8 from J; bases not matched to a gene: 11. The chain's CDR3 is CASSPRERTGEKLFF. The CDR3 nucleotides are TGTGCCAGCAGCCCTAGAGAAAGGACAGGCGAAAAACTGTTTTTT.

This clone was seen just once. CDR3 sequence: CASSLGRDTDTQYF. DNA for the CDR3: TGTGCCAGCAGCTTGGGACGGGACACAGATACGCAGTATTTT. The chain couples TRBV5-4 to TRBJ2-3; TRBD2 is a possible D gene (5 bases). The CDR3 totals 14 residues. Trimming left V 0 bases short and J 2 bases short, with 7 bases between. The germline CDR1 and CDR2 sequences are SGHNT and YYREEE (reference sequence).

The J gene is TRBJ2-1, the V gene TRBV6-5; 7 positions agree with TRBD1. There are 14 residues in the CDR3. J was trimmed by 5 bases and V by 6 bases; bases with no gene match: 7. The germline CDR1 and CDR2 sequences are MNHEY and SVGAGI. The CDR3 spells CASSIGTAHNEQFF. Here the CDR3 DNA reads TGTGCCAGCAGCATCGGGACAGCCCACAATGAGCAGTTCTTC.

CDR3 sequence (DNA): TGTGCCAGCAGCTCAGGGACAGGGATATGGTATGGCTACACCTTC. This translates into CASSSGTGIWYGYTF. V and J are TRBV28 and TRBJ1-2, with 9 bases identical to TRBD1. From germline, CDR1 is MDHEN and CDR2 SYDVKM. The trim removed 6 bases at V and 5 bases at J, leaving 10 bases unmatched. The CDR3 is made up of 15 amino acids.

The chain couples TRBV27 to TRBJ2-1, with unresolved D. The CDR3 consists of 12 residues. The germline V and J ends were trimmed by 6 bases and 7 bases, with 10 bases remaining between them. The germline CDR1 and CDR2 sequences are MNHEY and SMNVEV (reference sequence). CDR3 nucleotides: TGTGCCAGCAGCCAAATCGGGAATGAGCAGTTCTTC. This codes for CASSQIGNEQFF.

The CDR3 loop is CASSSREGDTDTQYF. The CDR3 DNA is TGTGCCAGCTCAAGCAGGGAGGGGGACACAGATACGCAGTATTTT. The chain employs TRBV18 and TRBJ2-3, with D perhaps TRBD2 (7 bases). The V gene lost 5 bases and the J gene lost 2 bases, with 14 bases spanning the gap. This CDR3 has 15 amino acids. Germline assignment: CDR1 KGHSH and CDR2 LQKENI.

The chain is built from TRBV5-4 and TRBJ2-7; 9 nucleotides line up with TRBD2. V dropped 1 base and J dropped 5; count of bases not matched to a gene: 16. The CDR3 consists of 18 residues. CDR1 is SGHNT, CDR2 YYREEE, per germline (reference sequence). In DNA form, the CDR3 reads TGTGCCAGCAGCTTGCATGGGCTAGCGGGATCAAGGGACCACGAGCAGTACTTC. It codes for CASSLHGLAGSRDHEQYF.

This clone was observed a few times. The CDR3: CASSFARGINEQFF. The DNA for the CDR3 is TGTGCCAGCAGCTTCGCACGGGGGATCAATGAGCAGTTCTTC. The chain links TRBV7-9 to TRBJ2-1, with a tentative D call TRBD2 (6 bases). V was shortened by 3 bases and J by 6 bases, with 12 bases between the two germline ends. The CDR3 contains 14 residues. Germline assignment: CDR1 SEHNR and CDR2 FQNEAQ (reference sequence). Complete variable domain (other parts from reference TRBV7-9 and TRBJ2-1): DTGVSQNPRHKITKRGQNVTFRCDPISEHNRLYWYRQTLGQGPEFLTYFQNEAQLEKSRLLSDRFSAERPKGSFSTLEIQRTEQGDSAMYLCASSFARGINEQFFGPGTRLTVL.

The chain is built from TRBV7-9 and TRBJ1-2; tentatively, D is TRBD1 (6 bases). Per the germline V gene, CDR1 is SEHNR and CDR2 is FQNEAQ (reference sequence). Trimming took 3 bases from V and 3 from J, leaving 23 bases between them. CDR3 length: 18 amino acids. The CDR3 is CASSFPTRGGGNDYGYTF. The CDR3 nucleotides read TGTGCCAGCAGCTTCCCAACGCGGGGGGGCGGAAATGACTATGGCTACACCTTC.

The chain recombines TRBV27 with TRBJ1-3, with no clear D. This CDR3 contains 14 residues. Trimming cost V 5 bases and J 0 bases, with 8 bases left between them. CDR1 and CDR2 from the germline V gene are MNHEY and SMNVEV (reference sequence). The CDR3 reads CASSRLSSGNTIYF. The CDR3 DNA reads as TGTGCCAGCAGTCGGTTGAGCTCTGGAAACACCATATATTTT.

This chain uses TRBV7-8 with TRBJ2-7; the match to TRBD1 covers 8 bases. V dropped 5 bases and J dropped 2; count of bases not matched to a gene: 14. This CDR3 has 17 residues. Germline CDR1 SGHVS, CDR2 FQNEAQ. DNA of the CDR3: TGTGCCAGCAGCCCACTCGGACCGGGACAGGCCGCCTACGAGCAGTACGTC. It translates to CASSPLGPGQAAYEQYV.